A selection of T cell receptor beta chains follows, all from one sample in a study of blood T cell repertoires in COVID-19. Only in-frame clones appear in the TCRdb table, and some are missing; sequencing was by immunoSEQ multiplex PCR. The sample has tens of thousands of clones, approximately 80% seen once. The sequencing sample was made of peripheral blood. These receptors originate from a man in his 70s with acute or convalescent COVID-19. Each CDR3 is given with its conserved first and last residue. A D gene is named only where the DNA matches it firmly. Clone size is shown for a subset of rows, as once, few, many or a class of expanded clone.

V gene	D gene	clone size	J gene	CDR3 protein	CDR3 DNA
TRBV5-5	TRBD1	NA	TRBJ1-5	CASSLFGQGEGAQHF	TGTGCCAGCAGCTTGTTTGGACAGGGAGAAGGGGCCCAGCATTTT
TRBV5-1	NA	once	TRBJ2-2	CASSLRTALNTGELFF	TGCGCCAGCAGCTTACGGACAGCTCTGAACACCGGGGAGCTGTTTTTT
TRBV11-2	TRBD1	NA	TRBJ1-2	CASSPFLRDSANYGYTF	TGTGCCAGCAGCCCGTTCCTCCGGGACAGCGCTAACTATGGCTACACCTTC
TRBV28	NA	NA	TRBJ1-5	CASRTSGGVQPQHF	TGTGCCAGCAGGACCTCGGGGGGCGTGCAGCCCCAGCATTTT
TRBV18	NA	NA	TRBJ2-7	CASSPAGPMGEQYF	TGTGCCAGCTCACCAGCGGGACCTATGGGGGAGCAGTACTTC
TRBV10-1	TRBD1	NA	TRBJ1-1	CASSPGQGGTEAFF	TGCGCCAGCAGCCCAGGACAGGGGGGCACTGAAGCTTTCTTT
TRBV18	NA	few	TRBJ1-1	CASSLSGEGTEAFF	TGTGCCAGCTCCCTGTCAGGGGAAGGTACTGAAGCTTTCTTT
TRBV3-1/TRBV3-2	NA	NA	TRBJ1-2	CASSQGQITDGYTF	TGTGCCAGCAGCCAAGGACAGATCACGGATGGCTACACCTTC
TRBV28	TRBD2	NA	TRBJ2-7	CASSLNSGRVGEQYF	TGTGCCAGCAGTTTAAATAGCGGGAGGGTGGGGGAGCAGTACTTC
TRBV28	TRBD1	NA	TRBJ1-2	CASIVTGGDYGYTF	TGTGCCAGCATTGTGACAGGGGGCGACTATGGCTACACCTTC
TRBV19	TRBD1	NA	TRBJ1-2	CATGTGVNYGYTF	TGTGCCACTGGGACAGGGGTGAACTATGGCTACACCTTC
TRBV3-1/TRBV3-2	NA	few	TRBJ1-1	CASSQDIRGLRGTEAFF	TGTGCCAGCAGCCAAGATATAAGGGGGTTACGCGGCACTGAAGCTTTCTTT
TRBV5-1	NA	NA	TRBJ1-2	CASSEAGARGYTF	TGCGCCAGCAGCGAGGCGGGGGCTAGGGGCTACACCTTC
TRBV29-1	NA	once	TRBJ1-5	CSVGGNSNQPQHF	TGCAGCGTTGGAGGGAATAGCAATCAGCCCCAGCATTTT
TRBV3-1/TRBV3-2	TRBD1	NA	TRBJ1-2	CASSWTGLYGYTF	TGTGCCAGCAGCTGGACAGGTCTCTATGGCTACACCTTC
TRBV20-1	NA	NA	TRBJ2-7	CSARDFTEQYF	TGCAGTGCTCGGGACTTCACCGAGCAGTACTTC
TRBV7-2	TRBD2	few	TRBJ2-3	CASSLALLSSGRRGDTQYF	TGTGCCAGCAGCTTAGCCCTTCTGTCTAGCGGGAGACGTGGGGATACGCAGTATTTT
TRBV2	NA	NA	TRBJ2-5	CASSEELATQYF	TGTGCCAGCAGTGAGGAACTAGCGACCCAGTACTTC
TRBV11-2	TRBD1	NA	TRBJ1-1	CASSLGTGYTEAFF	TGTGCCAGCAGCTTAGGGACAGGGTACACTGAAGCTTTCTTT
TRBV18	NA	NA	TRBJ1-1	CASSPTGNTEAFF	TGTGCCAGCTCACCAACAGGAAACACTGAAGCTTTCTTT
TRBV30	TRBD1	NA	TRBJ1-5	CAWSVRMGQKTNQPQHF	TGTGCCTGGAGTGTCCGTATGGGACAGAAGACCAATCAGCCCCAGCATTTT
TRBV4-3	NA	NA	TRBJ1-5	CASSPGPSNQPQHF	TGCGCCAGCAGCCCTGGCCCGAGCAATCAGCCCCAGCATTTT
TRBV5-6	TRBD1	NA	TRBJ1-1	CASSRTGGFEAFF	TGTGCCAGCAGCAGGACAGGGGGCTTTGAAGCTTTCTTT
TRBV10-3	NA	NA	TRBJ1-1	CAITATGGGEAFF	TGTGCCATCACCGCCACCGGGGGAGGTGAAGCTTTCTTT
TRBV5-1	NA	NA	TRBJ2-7	CASSLRVGEQYF	TGCGCCAGCAGCTTGCGGGTTGGCGAGCAGTACTTC
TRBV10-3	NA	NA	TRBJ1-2	CAISEGGTYGYTF	TGTGCCATCAGTGAGGGGGGGACCTATGGCTACACCTTC
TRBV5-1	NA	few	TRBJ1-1	CASSLRSGGAMNTEAFF	TGCGCCAGCAGCTTGAGGTCTGGGGGCGCCATGAACACTGAAGCTTTCTTT
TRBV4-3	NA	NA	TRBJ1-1	CASRVSRGTNTEAFF	TGCGCCAGCCGGGTCTCAAGGGGGACGAACACTGAAGCTTTCTTT
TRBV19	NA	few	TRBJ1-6	CASSPGRGFDNSPLHF	TGTGCCAGTAGTCCTGGGAGGGGGTTCGATAATTCACCCCTCCACTTT
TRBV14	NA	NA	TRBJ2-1	CASSQDFGTIFVNEQFF	TGTGCCAGCAGCCAAGATTTCGGGACAATATTCGTAAATGAGCAGTTCTTC
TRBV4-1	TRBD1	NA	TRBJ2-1	CASRPTGTGDYNEQFF	TGCGCCAGCAGGCCTACCGGGACAGGAGATTACAATGAGCAGTTCTTC
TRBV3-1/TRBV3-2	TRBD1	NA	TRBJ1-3	CASSSRSPGQGSGNTIYF	TGTGCCAGCAGCTCCCGATCGCCGGGACAGGGGTCTGGAAACACCATATATTTT
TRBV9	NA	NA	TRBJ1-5	CASSVGSNSNQPQHF	TGTGCCAGCAGCGTAGGGTCTAACAGTAATCAGCCCCAGCATTTT
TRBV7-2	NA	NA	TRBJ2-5	CASSNTGTRQETQYF	TGTGCCAGCAGCAACACCGGGACACGGCAAGAGACCCAGTACTTC
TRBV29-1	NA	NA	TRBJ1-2	CSVGYISTTANYGYTF	TGCAGCGTTGGATATATATCGACAACGGCCAACTATGGCTACACCTTC
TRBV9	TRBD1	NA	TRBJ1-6	CASSVVGQNSPLHF	TGTGCCAGCAGCGTAGTGGGACAGAATTCACCCCTCCACTTT
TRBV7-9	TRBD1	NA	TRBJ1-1	CASSYGQENTEAFF	TGTGCCAGCAGCTACGGACAGGAGAACACTGAAGCTTTCTTT
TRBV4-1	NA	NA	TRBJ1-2	CASSQERPGIYGYTF	TGCGCCAGCAGCCAAGAACGACCAGGGATATATGGCTACACCTTC
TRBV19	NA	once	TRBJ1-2	CASSYTGFIYGYTF	TGTGCCAGTAGCTACACGGGTTTTATCTATGGCTACACCTTC
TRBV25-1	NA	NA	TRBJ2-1	CASSYHRVAHNEQFF	TGTGCCAGCAGTTACCACAGGGTGGCCCACAATGAGCAGTTCTTC
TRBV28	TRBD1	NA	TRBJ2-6	CASSSTGTGANVLTF	TGTGCCAGCAGTTCGACAGGGACTGGGGCCAACGTCCTGACTTTC
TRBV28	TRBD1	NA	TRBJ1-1	CASRPTGTDTEAFF	TGTGCCAGCAGACCGACAGGGACGGACACTGAAGCTTTCTTT
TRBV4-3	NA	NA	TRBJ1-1	CASSQVGRTVNTEAFF	TGCGCCAGCAGCCAAGTCGGGAGGACAGTGAACACTGAAGCTTTCTTT
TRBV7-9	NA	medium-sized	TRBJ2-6	CASSPTSSGANVLTF	TGTGCCAGCAGCCCAACTAGCTCTGGGGCCAACGTCCTGACTTTC
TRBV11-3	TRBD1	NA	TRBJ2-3	CASSRGQGSTDTQYF	TGTGCCAGCAGCCGAGGACAGGGCAGCACAGATACGCAGTATTTT
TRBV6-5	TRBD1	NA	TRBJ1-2	CASSQTGGPLLDTF	TGTGCCAGCAGCCAGACAGGGGGCCCTCTTCTCGACACCTTC
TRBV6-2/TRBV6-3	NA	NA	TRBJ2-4	CASSGRTYLAKNIQYF	TGTGCCAGCAGTGGTCGGACATATCTAGCCAAAAACATTCAGTACTTC
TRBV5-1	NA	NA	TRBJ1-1	CASTGPGTNTEAFF	TGCGCCAGCACCGGCCCGGGTACGAACACTGAAGCTTTCTTT
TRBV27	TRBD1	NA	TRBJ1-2	CASSWSQGVFLGYTF	TGTGCCAGCAGTTGGAGTCAGGGGGTTTTTCTGGGCTACACCTTC
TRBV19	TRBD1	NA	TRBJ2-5	CASSTGQGAETQYF	TGTGCCAGTAGTACCGGACAGGGAGCCGAGACCCAGTACTTC
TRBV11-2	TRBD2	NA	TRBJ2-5	CASSPQGGRQETQYF	TGTGCCAGCAGCCCCCAGGGCGGGAGGCAAGAGACCCAGTACTTC
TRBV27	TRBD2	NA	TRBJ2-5	CASRGLAGIGETQYF	TGTGCCAGCAGAGGACTAGCGGGAATCGGGGAGACCCAGTACTTC
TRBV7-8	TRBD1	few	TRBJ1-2	CASSLGKGQAYGYTF	TGTGCCAGCAGCTTGGGGAAGGGACAGGCCTATGGCTACACCTTC
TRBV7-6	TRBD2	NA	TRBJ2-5	CASSLSGGSKETQYF	TGTGCCAGCAGCCTTAGCGGGGGTTCCAAGGAGACCCAGTACTTC
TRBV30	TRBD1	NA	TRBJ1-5	CAWSGQGGQPQHF	TGTGCCTGGAGCGGACAGGGTGGACAGCCCCAGCATTTT
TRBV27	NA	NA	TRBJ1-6	CASSLKGPYNSPLHF	TGTGCCAGCAGTTTGAAGGGGCCTTATAATTCACCCCTCCACTTT